These 10 T cell receptor beta chains were all obtained from the same sample, sequenced in a study of blood T cell repertoires in COVID-19. TCRdb keeps only in-frame clones here, not all; method: immunoSEQ multiplex PCR. The top ten hold around 11% of the sample, which has more than 95,000 clones, approximately 80% seen once. Material: peripheral blood. Receptors were obtained from a man aged 60-69 years with acute or convalescent COVID-19.

The genes are TRBV12-5 and TRBJ2-1; 9 bases are shared with TRBD1. This CDR3 has 11 amino acids. Germline assignment: CDR1 LGHNT and CDR2 FRNRAP. V lost 4 bases and J lost 12; bases outside the gene matches: 1. CDR3 nucleotides: TGTGCTAGTGGTTCGGGACAGGGGCAGTTCTTC. It is translated as CASGSGQGQFF.

This CDR3 reads CASSPPGLAGAAQYF. The CDR3 DNA reads as TGTGCCAGCTCACCACCCGGACTAGCGGGAGCCGCGCAGTACTTC. The chain carries TRBV18 and TRBJ2-7; 13 bases match TRBD2. Germline V lookup: CDR1 KGHSH, CDR2 LQKENI. The junction had 5 bases not matched to a gene; V was cut back by 0 bases and J by 9 bases. The CDR3 spans 15 residues.

The J gene is TRBJ1-4, the V gene TRBV28; D possibly corresponds to TRBD1 (5 bases). Germline V CDR1 and CDR2: MDHEN, SYDVKM. The V and J ends lost 8 bases and 0 bases respectively, with 16 bases between them. The CDR3 is 16 residues long. CDR3 coding DNA: TGTGCCAGCTCCCCCGGAGGGGCCACAACTAATGAAAAACTGTTTTTT. Its protein is CASSPGGATTNEKLFF.

V usage is TRBV9 and J usage is TRBJ2-7, with D maybe TRBD2 (6 bases). Germline lookup yields CDR1 SGDLS and CDR2 YYNGEE. The CDR3 contains 15 residues. V shed 0 bases and J shed 0 bases, with 10 bases lying between them. Written as DNA, the CDR3 is TGTGCCAGCAGCGTAGGGGGGGACTCCTCCTACGAGCAGTACTTC. It translates to CASSVGGDSSYEQYF.

This rearrangement joins TRBV18 to TRBJ1-1; D is possibly TRBD1 (6 bases). This CDR3 has 15 amino acids. The V gene's germline CDR1 is KGHSH and CDR2 LQKENI. V gave up 2 bases and J gave up 4 bases, with 14 bases separating them. CDR3 DNA: TGTGCCAGCTCACCATTAACAGGGTGGTCCACTGAAGCTTTCTTT. Translating gives CASSPLTGWSTEAFF. The full variable domain, completed using reference TRBV18 and TRBJ1-1, is NAGVMQNPRHLVRRRGQEARLRCSPMKGHSHVYWYRQLPEEGLKFMVYLQKENIIDESGMPKERFSAEFPKEGPSILRIQQVVRGDSAAYFCASSPLTGWSTEAFFGQGTRLTVV.

V is TRBV24-1 and J is TRBJ2-2, with a weak D call TRBD1 (6 bases). The germline V gene has CDR1 KGHDR and CDR2 SFDVKD. This CDR3 has 18 residues. V lost 5 bases, J lost 1 base, and 19 bases lay in between. The CDR3 bases are TGTGCCACCAGTGCCTTCAGGGGCGACAGGTTGAACACCGGGGAGCTGTTTTTT. This translates into CATSAFRGDRLNTGELFF.

V gene TRBV30 combines with J gene TRBJ1-1; 8 bases are shared with TRBD1. The germline CDR1 and CDR2 sequences are GTSNPN and SVGIG (reference sequence). The CDR3 consists of 13 residues. V lost 7 bases to trimming and J lost 0 bases; unmatched junction nucleotides: 4. CDR3 in DNA: TGTGCCTACAACAGGGGGATGAACACTGAAGCTTTCTTT. It codes for CAYNRGMNTEAFF.

This rearrangement joins TRBV10-2 to TRBJ2-7, with D maybe TRBD1 (5 bases). The CDR3 is made up of 15 amino acids. Trimming removed 6 bases from V and 0 bases from J, with 15 bases in between. Germline loops: CDR1 WSHSY, CDR2 SAAADI. The CDR3 is CASSPRQRSSYEQYF. DNA of the CDR3: TGCGCCAGCAGCCCGAGACAGAGGAGCTCCTACGAGCAGTACTTC.

This chain connects TRBV3-1 (or the pseudogene TRBV3-2) to TRBJ1-5; D gene unclear. Germline V lookup: CDR1 LGHDT, CDR2 YNNKEL (reference sequence). V lost 0 bases and J 6 bases, leaving 12 bases between the germline ends. The CDR3 has 15 amino acids. CDR3 amino acids: CASSQEYSGGQPQHF. The CDR3 DNA sequence: TGTGCCAGCAGCCAAGAATACTCCGGAGGTCAGCCCCAGCATTTT.

The V and J genes are TRBV27 and TRBJ1-6, with D hard to call. Looked up from germline, CDR1 is MNHEY and CDR2 is SMNVEV (reference sequence). The CDR3 runs to 14 residues. V was pared by 8 bases and J by 0 bases, with 8 bases between. CDR3 residues: CASSGLSYNSPLHF. The CDR3 DNA reads TGTGCCAGCTCAGGCCTCTCCTATAATTCACCCCTCCACTTT.